A single sample is the source of the 29 T cell receptor beta chains below, sequenced in a study of blood T cells in healthy people across ages. With a J-beta primer mix and a sample-barcoded 5' primer, a second PCR ran 7 to 11 cycles. TCRdb reprocessed the 5' RACE reads via MiXCR and lists one record per CDR3 protein. The sample consists of hundreds of thousands of distinct CDR3 sequences, 35% to 50% of them appearing once. The sample taken for sequencing was blood. These receptors were collected from an elderly man in good health.

The rearrangement links TRBV6-5 to TRBJ2-7; a possible D gene is TRBD1 (6 bases). V gave up 9 bases and J gave up 4 bases, with 13 bases separating them. CDR1 is MNHEY, CDR2 SVGAGI, per germline. The CDR3 loop spans 12 amino acids. The CDR3 spells CASKTGKYEQYF. The CDR3 nucleotides read TGTGCCAGTAAGACAGGAAAATACGAGCAGTACTTC.

This clonotype was seen a few times. One junction end disagrees with the germline gene, perhaps due to a read error. The chain has TRBV6-1 and TRBJ2-5; tentative D call: TRBD1 (6 bases). The end of the DNA aligns better with TRBJ2-7, so the J call may be wrong. This CDR3 is 14 amino acids long. The germline V gene has CDR1 MNHNS and CDR2 SASEGT. CDR3 protein: CASSDPGHHYEQYF. The CDR3 region has the DNA TGTGCTAGCAGTGACCCGGGACACCACTACGAGCAGTACTTC.

This clonotype appeared a few times. CDR3 DNA sequence: TGTGCCAGCAGCCAAGCGAGCGGGACAAGGGACGGCTACACCTTC. Protein: CASSQASGTRDGYTF. The J gene is TRBJ1-2, the V gene TRBV3-1, with a possible D match to TRBD1 (6 bases). The CDR3 sequence is 15 residues long. The germline V gene encodes CDR1 LGHDT and CDR2 YNNKEL (reference sequence). The ends were cut back, 1 base at V and 8 bases at J, with 17 bases in the middle.

Many counts were recorded for this clonotype. The rearrangement links TRBV9 to TRBJ2-3, with D possibly matching TRBD2 (5 bases). Trimming pared 4 bases from V and 10 bases from J, leaving 16 bases between. CDR3 length equals 13 residues. CDR1 is SGDLS, CDR2 YYNGEE, per germline. The CDR3 spells CASSPESGMSQYF. DNA of the CDR3: TGTGCCAGCAGCCCAGAGAGCGGAATGTCGCAGTATTTT.

The rearrangement joins TRBV27 to TRBJ1-6; 7 nucleotides agree with TRBD1. The germline CDR1 and CDR2 sequences are MNHEY and SMNVEV (reference sequence). The length of the CDR3 is 15 residues. V lost 5 bases, J lost 7 bases, and 8 bases stayed unmatched. This CDR3 reads CASSPDRERNSPLHF. CDR3 nucleotides: TGTGCCAGCAGTCCCGACAGGGAACGGAATTCACCCCTCCACTTT.

The J gene is TRBJ2-1, the V gene TRBV7-9; possible D gene TRBD2, 5 bases. CDR1 is SEHNR, CDR2 FQNEAQ, per germline (reference sequence). The V end lost 1 base, the J end lost 4 bases, and 14 bases lay between the germline ends. CDR3 length equals 16 residues. The CDR3 DNA reads TGTGCCAGCAGCTTAGGTGTGGGAGAGGTATACAATGAGCAGTTCTTC. This sequence encodes CASSLGVGEVYNEQFF.

This rearrangement joins TRBV5-1 to TRBJ1-1, with TRBD1 matching over 8 bases. Germline CDR1 SGHRS, CDR2 YFSETQ. The CDR3 totals 15 residues. The junction had 5 bases not matched to a gene; V was cut back by 0 bases and J by 4 bases. CDR3 nucleotide sequence: TGCGCCAGCAGCTTGGAGGACAGGGCTACCACTGAAGCTTTCTTT. It specifies CASSLEDRATTEAFF.

Note on this clonotype: Compared with germline, one end of the junction differs, possibly owing to a read error. The rearrangement uses TRBV7-2 and TRBJ1-2; weak D call: TRBD1 (5 bases). The CDR3 runs 15 residues. From germline, CDR1 is SGHTA and CDR2 FQGNSA. CDR3 residues: CAGSLVSAGGDGYTF. In nucleotides, the CDR3 is TGTGCCGGCAGCTTAGTATCGGCAGGAGGGGATGGCTACACCTTC.

In this sample, this clonotype turned up once. A read error is possible here, since a much larger clone lies one base away. The chain uses TRBV29-1 and TRBJ2-5; 11 bases are shared with TRBD2. This CDR3 has 15 amino acids. Germline loops: CDR1 SQVTM, CDR2 ANQGSEA. Trimming at V came to 0 bases and at J to 11 bases, leaving 11 bases not matched to a gene. This CDR3 is CSVEDTSGSPNEQYF. The CDR3 nucleotides read TGCAGCGTTGAAGACACTAGCGGGAGCCCCAATGAGCAGTACTTC.

This chain links TRBV28 with TRBJ2-3; weak D call: TRBD2 (5 bases). Germline lookup yields CDR1 MDHEN and CDR2 SYDVKM. The germline V and J ends were trimmed by 10 bases and 2 bases, with 13 bases remaining between them. The CDR3 is 13 amino acids. The CDR3 loop is CAIHSVLTDTQYF. CDR3 nucleotide sequence: TGTGCCATCCATAGCGTCCTCACAGATACGCAGTATTTT.

This clonotype was seen more than once but under ten times. The chain is built from TRBV6-2 or TRBV6-3 and TRBJ1-5; D is possibly TRBD1 (6 bases). Per the germline V gene, CDR1 is MNHEY and CDR2 is SVGEGT. The V gene lost 7 bases and the J gene lost 0 bases, with 13 bases spanning the gap. The CDR3 consists of 15 residues. The CDR3 reads CASKGTINSNQPQHF. In DNA, the CDR3 is TGTGCCAGCAAAGGGACAATAAATAGCAATCAGCCCCAGCATTTT.

This clonotype was detected ten times or more. This chain joins TRBV27 and TRBJ2-1; 10 nucleotides agree with TRBD2. Germline CDR1 and CDR2: MNHEY and SMNVEV (reference sequence). Unmatched junction bases numbered 12, after V lost 3 bases and J lost 10 bases. The CDR3 spans 16 residues. The CDR3 here is CASSLRTSGGVSEQFF. The CDR3 DNA sequence: TGTGCCAGCAGTTTGAGGACTAGCGGAGGAGTGTCGGAGCAGTTCTTC.

This clonotype was observed at least ten times. A clone one base away is much larger, so this may be a read error. The J gene is TRBJ2-5, the V gene TRBV29-1, with 7 bases identical to TRBD1. Germline values: CDR1 SQVTM, CDR2 ANQGSEA. The CDR3 is made up of 13 amino acids. The trim removed 5 bases at V and 11 bases at J, leaving 14 bases unmatched. CDR3 nucleotide sequence: TGCAGCGTTCGCGACAGGGCTGGCAATGAGCAGTACTTC. Translated: CSVRDRAGNEQYF.

This clonotype was seen only once. An end of the junction does not agree with germline; a read error may underlie this. This chain connects TRBV7-2 to TRBJ1-4; 7 nucleotides align to TRBD1. CDR3 length: 17 residues. The germline gives CDR1 SGHTA, CDR2 FQGNSA. The CDR3 is CASSLDGTAATNERLFF. The CDR3 nucleotides read TGTGCCAGCAGCTTAGACGGGACAGCCGCAACTAATGAAAGACTGTTTTTT.

This chain uses TRBV10-3 with TRBJ2-1; perhaps TRBD1 as D (6 bases). CDR3 length equals 15 residues. V was pared by 8 bases and J by 5 bases, with 19 bases between. The germline CDR1 and CDR2 sequences are ENHRY and SYGVKD. The CDR3 DNA reads TGTGCCATCGCGTTCGGGGCAGGGGTGAACAATGAGCAGTTCTTC. As protein: CAIAFGAGVNNEQFF.

This clonotype occurred a few times. One junction end does not reproduce the germline sequence, and a read error may be involved. The CDR3 DNA reads TGTGCCAGCGGTTTATCGACAGCCAGGCGGGAGCAGTTCTTC. Translated: CASGLSTARREQFF. The chain uses TRBV12-3 or TRBV12-4 and TRBJ2-1; the D gene is possibly TRBD1 (5 bases). The CDR3 sequence is 14 residues long.

This chain joins TRBV18 and TRBJ2-1; tentatively, D is TRBD2 (6 bases). The DNA end is more similar to TRBJ2-7, so the J call may be wrong. This CDR3 is built from 17 residues. CDR1 KGHSH and CDR2 LQKENI come from the germline V gene. This chain's CDR3 is CATKDILAGTNYNEQYF. The CDR3 DNA sequence: TGTGCCACCAAAGATATCCTGGCGGGAACAAACTACAATGAGCAGTACTTC.

In its sample, this clonotype was seen a few times. The chain links TRBV20-1 to TRBJ2-7; the D gene is possibly TRBD2 (7 bases). The CDR3 totals 13 residues. Germline CDR1 reads DFQATT; CDR2 reads SNEGSKA (reference sequence). The V and J ends lost 4 bases and 6 bases respectively, with 16 bases between them. CDR3 loop: CSATRGRASEQYF. The CDR3 DNA reads as TGCAGTGCTACGAGGGGGAGGGCCTCCGAGCAGTACTTC.

This clonotype was observed a few times. The genes are TRBV7-9 and TRBJ1-6; no clear D. Per germline, CDR1 SEHNR and CDR2 FQNEAQ (reference sequence). Deletions cut 1 base from V and 4 bases from J, with 2 bases between. The CDR3 is 13 residues long. The CDR3 bases are TGTGCCAGCAGCTTAGGATATAATTCACCCCTCCACTTT. Translation gives CASSLGYNSPLHF.

This clonotype was detected only a few times. The chain recombines TRBV4-2 with TRBJ2-5; the D gene is possibly TRBD2 (6 bases). The germline V and J ends were trimmed by 0 bases and 2 bases, with 13 bases remaining between them. Looked up from germline, CDR1 is LGHNA and CDR2 is YNFKEQ. The CDR3 is 16 amino acids. For the CDR3, the DNA is TGTGCCAGCAGCCAAGACGAACTAGCAGGGCAAGAGACCCAGTACTTC. Translated, it gives CASSQDELAGQETQYF.

The CDR3 spells CASSLAMGRRDTDTQYF. CDR3 in DNA: TGTGCCAGCAGCTTAGCGATGGGCAGGAGGGACACAGATACGCAGTATTTT. The chain combines TRBV7-2 with TRBJ2-3; possible D gene TRBD2, 6 bases. The CDR3 is 17 residues long. Germline values: CDR1 SGHTA, CDR2 FQGNSA. V was trimmed by 0 bases and J by 2 bases, leaving 15 bases between them. Combining the CDR3 with reference TRBV7-2 and TRBJ2-3 gives the whole variable domain GAGVSQSPSNKVTEKGKDVELRCDPISGHTALYWYRQSLGQGLEFLIYFQGNSAPDKSGLPSDRFSAERTGGSVSTLTIQRTQQEDSAVYLCASSLAMGRRDTDTQYFGPGTRLTVL.

The V and J genes are TRBV3-1 and TRBJ2-6; 11 nucleotides line up with TRBD2. The length of the CDR3 is 20 residues. The ends lost 1 base at V and 4 bases at J; junction bases unmatched: 12. Germline V gene data show CDR1 as LGHDT and CDR2 as YNNKEL (reference sequence). The CDR3 here is CASSQAGLAGGPVGANVLTF. The CDR3 coding sequence is TGTGCCAGCAGCCAAGCGGGGTTAGCGGGAGGGCCTGTCGGGGCCAACGTCCTGACTTTC.

This clonotype was counted only a few times. The chain has TRBV20-1 and TRBJ2-7; D unclear. CDR3 length: 12 residues. CDR1 is DFQATT and CDR2 is SNEGSKA in the germline V gene (reference sequence). Trimming stripped 3 bases from V and 2 bases from J, with 8 bases between. CDR3 nucleotide sequence: TGCAGTGCTAGGGCAGCCGCCTACGAGCAGTACTTC. Its translation: CSARAAAYEQYF.

The rearrangement links TRBV7-9 to TRBJ2-3; 15 nucleotides agree with TRBD2. The germline V gene encodes CDR1 SEHNR and CDR2 FQNEAQ (reference sequence). The V segment lost 5 bases and the J segment 0 bases; nucleotides outside the gene matches: 6. The CDR3 has 18 residues. CDR3 nucleotide sequence: TGTGCCAGCAGCCCTGGGACTAGCGGGAGGACTAGCACAGATACGCAGTATTTT. This gives the protein CASSPGTSGRTSTDTQYF. Full variable domain (remainder filled in from reference TRBV7-9 and TRBJ2-3): DTGVSQNPRHKITKRGQNVTFRCDPISEHNRLYWYRQTLGQGPEFLTYFQNEAQLEKSRLLSDRFSAERPKGSFSTLEIQRTEQGDSAMYLCASSPGTSGRTSTDTQYFGPGTRLTVL.

The rearrangement links TRBV11-3 to TRBJ2-3, with TRBD2 matching 7 bases. This CDR3 is 15 amino acids long. Trimming at V came to 1 base and at J to 5 bases, leaving 6 bases not matched to a gene. CDR1 and CDR2 from the germline V gene are SGHNT and YENEEA. The CDR3: CASSLAAGVVDTQYF. CDR3 in DNA: TGTGCCAGCAGCTTAGCGGCGGGAGTTGTAGATACGCAGTATTTT.

Notes on this clonotype: A much larger clone lies a single base off, so this may be a read error. This chain joins TRBV3-1 and TRBJ2-5; the D gene is possibly TRBD2 (5 bases). The end of the DNA aligns better with TRBJ2-7, so the J call may be wrong. Per the germline V gene, CDR1 is LGHDT and CDR2 is YNNKEL (reference sequence). The CDR3 consists of 15 residues. CDR3 nucleotide sequence: TGTGCCAGCAGCCAAGGGATTCGGGGAAGAAACGAGCAGTACTTC. Its protein is CASSQGIRGRNEQYF.

The genes are TRBV5-1 and TRBJ1-1; D perhaps matches TRBD1 (5 bases). The germline V gene has CDR1 SGHRS and CDR2 YFSETQ. V was shortened by 0 bases and J by 0 bases, with 12 bases between the two germline ends. The CDR3 has 16 residues. The CDR3 DNA follows: TGCGCCAGCAGCTTGGGGACCAGGGCGGTGAACACTGAAGCTTTCTTT. Encoded protein: CASSLGTRAVNTEAFF.

The rearrangement uses TRBV14 and TRBJ1-4; no clear D. The CDR3 is made up of 15 amino acids. V was shortened by 4 bases and J by 7 bases, with 16 bases between the two germline ends. Germline CDR1 and CDR2: SGHDN and FVKESK. The CDR3 spells CASSRNPVRGEKLFF. The CDR3 bases are TGTGCCAGCAGCCGGAACCCAGTCCGTGGTGAAAAACTGTTTTTT.

This clonotype appeared a few times. This chain connects TRBV9 to TRBJ1-4; possible D gene TRBD1, 6 bases. CDR3 length: 16 residues. The V end lost 0 bases, the J end lost 0 bases, and 9 bases lay between the germline ends. Germline V gene data show CDR1 as SGDLS and CDR2 as YYNGEE. CDR3 coding DNA: TGTGCCAGCAGCGTAGGAGGGGGGACAACTAATGAAAAACTGTTTTTT. As protein: CASSVGGGTTNEKLFF.